The T cell receptor (beta chain) described here comes from a study of control samples from healthy donors and cancer patients. This CDR3 is built from 14 residues. Germline V gene sequence: CDR1 SGHRS, CDR2 YFSETQ. Trimming shortened V by 2 bases and J by 0 bases, and 8 bases separated the two germline ends. Libraries were prepared by immunoSEQ multiplex PCR; TCRdb keeps only in-frame clonotypes and omits some of them. Of some 70,000 clones detected, 83% appear once; the ten largest clones hold approximately 15%. This receptor was obtained from a man aged 60 to 75 in good health. Sequencing used blood. The chain couples TRBV5-1 to TRBJ1-2; no clear D. In DNA, the CDR3 is TGCGCCAGCAGCTTCGGCAATGCTAACTATGGCTACACCTTC. Translating it yields CASSFGNANYGYTF.